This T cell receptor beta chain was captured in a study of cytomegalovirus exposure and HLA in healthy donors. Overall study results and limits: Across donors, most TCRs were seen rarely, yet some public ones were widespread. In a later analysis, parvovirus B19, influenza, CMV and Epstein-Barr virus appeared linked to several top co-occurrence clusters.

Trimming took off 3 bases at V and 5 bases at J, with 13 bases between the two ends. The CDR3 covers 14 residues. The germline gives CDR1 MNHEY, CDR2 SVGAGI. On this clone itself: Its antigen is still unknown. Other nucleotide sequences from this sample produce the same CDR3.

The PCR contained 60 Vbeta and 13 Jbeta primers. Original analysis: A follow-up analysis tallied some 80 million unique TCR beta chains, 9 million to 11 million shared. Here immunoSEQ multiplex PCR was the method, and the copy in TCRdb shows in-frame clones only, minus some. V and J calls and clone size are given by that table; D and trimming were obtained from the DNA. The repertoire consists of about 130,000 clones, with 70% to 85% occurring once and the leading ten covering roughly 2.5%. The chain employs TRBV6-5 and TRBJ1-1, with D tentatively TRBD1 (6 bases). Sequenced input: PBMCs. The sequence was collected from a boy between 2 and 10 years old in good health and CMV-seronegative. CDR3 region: CASSYLRGDTEAFF. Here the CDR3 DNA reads TGTGCCAGCAGTTATCTCAGGGGAGATACTGAAGCTTTCTTT.